Following are 28 T cell receptor beta chains from one sample sequenced in a study of molecular identifiers for immune sequencing clone quantification. TCRdb recomputed calls from the PCR reads with MiXCR, one row per CDR3 protein. The repertoire holds hundreds of thousands of distinct CDR3 sequences, roughly 23% seen once, with about 0.8% in the top ten. Material: naive CD8+ T cells from blood, with Jurkat cell RNA spiked in. Sample subset: FACS-sorted CD8+CD4-CCR7+CD45RA+ naive T cells. The receptor source for this set is a human donor in good health. Some libraries in this study had Jurkat cell RNA spiked in.

Worth noting for this clonotype: A much larger clone differs by one base, so this may be a read error. The V and J genes are TRBV28 and TRBJ1-1, with D hard to call. In germline, CDR1 is MDHEN, CDR2 SYDVKM. The CDR3 has 14 amino acids. The CDR3 sequence: CASNLRMDGTEAFF. CDR3 DNA sequence: TGTGCCAGCAATTTAAGAATGGACGGGACTGAAGCTTTCTTT.

Regarding this clonotype: At one of its ends the junction is not consistent with the germline gene, which may arise from a read error. The chain has TRBV5-3 and TRBJ2-1; the D gene is possibly TRBD1 (6 bases). TRBV5-3 is an open reading frame, and its role is uncertain. CDR3 length: 16 amino acids. CDR3 in amino acids: CASSFSSGARLNEQFF. The CDR3, as DNA: TGTGCCAGCAGCTTTTCATCAGGGGCGCGCCTCAATGAGCAGTTCTTC.

This clonotype was counted at least ten times. The V gene is TRBV3-1, the J gene TRBJ2-7; D call uncertain. The CDR3 sequence is 12 residues long. The V and J ends lost 0 bases and 5 bases respectively, with 5 bases between them. CDR1 is LGHDT, CDR2 YNNKEL, per germline (reference sequence). CDR3 protein: CASSQEGHEQYF. CDR3 sequence (DNA): TGTGCCAGCAGCCAAGAAGGACACGAGCAGTACTTC.

The sample holds many counts of this clonotype. V is TRBV6-6 and J is TRBJ1-3; possibly TRBD1 for D (5 bases). Germline lookup yields CDR1 MNHNY and CDR2 SVGAGI (reference sequence). V was pared by 6 bases and J by 3 bases, with 18 bases between. The CDR3 length is 16 residues. DNA for the CDR3: TGTGCCAGCAGCCGTGACAGTGGTCGGTTTGGAAACACCATATATTTT. Encoded protein: CASSRDSGRFGNTIYF.

J is TRBJ2-7 and V is TRBV9, with D possibly matching TRBD1 (5 bases). The V and J ends lost 0 bases and 5 bases respectively, with 9 bases between them. In germline, CDR1 is SGDLS, CDR2 YYNGEE. This CDR3 has 13 residues. The CDR3 DNA reads TGTGCCAGCAGCGTAGGGCAGGGCCACGAGCAGTACTTC. Its protein product is CASSVGQGHEQYF.

As for this clonotype: The junction departs from the called germline gene at one end, perhaps through a read error. The rearrangement links TRBV28 to TRBJ2-7; 8 nucleotides agree with TRBD1. The CDR3 has 14 residues. In germline, CDR1 is MDHEN, CDR2 SYDVKM. The CDR3 bases are TGTGCCAGCAGCGGAGGACAGGGTCTCCCCGAGCAATACTTC. Its translation is CASSGGQGLPEQYF.

The genes are TRBV30 and TRBJ1-1, with D tentatively TRBD1 (6 bases). The CDR3 has 13 amino acids. Trimming removed 0 bases from V and 9 bases from J, with 14 bases in between. Germline assignment: CDR1 GTSNPN and CDR2 SVGIG (reference sequence). CDR3 bases: TGTGCCTGGAGTGTAGGGCAGGGGCAAAAAGCTTTCTTT. Its protein is CAWSVGQGQKAFF. Full variable domain (rest looked up from reference TRBV30 and TRBJ1-1): SQTIHQWPATLVQPVGSPLSLECTVEGTSNPNLYWYRQAAGRGLQLLFYSVGIGQISSEVPQNLSASRPQDRQFILSSKKLLLSDSGFYLCAWSVGQGQKAFFGQGTRLTVV.

This clonotype was observed at least ten times. The gene calls are TRBV7-9 and TRBJ2-7; D is perhaps TRBD1 or TRBD2 (6 bases each). The ends were cut back, 7 bases at V and 6 bases at J, with 16 bases in the middle. The CDR3 is made up of 13 amino acids. Germline V gene lookup returns CDR1 SEHNR and CDR2 FQNEAQ (reference sequence). CDR3 protein: CASNPSEGGEQYF. The DNA of the CDR3 is TGTGCCAGCAATCCATCAGAGGGGGGCGAGCAGTACTTC. The entire variable domain, with the rest obtained from reference TRBV7-9 and TRBJ2-7, is as follows: DTGVSQNPRHKITKRGQNVTFRCDPISEHNRLYWYRQTLGQGPEFLTYFQNEAQLEKSRLLSDRFSAERPKGSFSTLEIQRTEQGDSAMYLCASNPSEGGEQYFGPGTRLTVT.

This clonotype was detected many times. This rearrangement joins TRBV7-9 to TRBJ1-1; D not resolved. V was cut by 6 bases and J by 1 base, with 12 bases left in between. The CDR3 length is 14 residues. CDR1 and CDR2 (germline): SEHNR, FQNEAQ (reference sequence). CDR3 DNA sequence: TGTGCCAGCAGTTCCCGGCCGGCGAACACTGAAGCTTTCTTT. Translating gives CASSSRPANTEAFF. The full variable domain, with the rest looked up from reference TRBV7-9 and TRBJ1-1, is DTGVSQNPRHKITKRGQNVTFRCDPISEHNRLYWYRQTLGQGPEFLTYFQNEAQLEKSRLLSDRFSAERPKGSFSTLEIQRTEQGDSAMYLCASSSRPANTEAFFGQGTRLTVV.

The chain combines TRBV30 with TRBJ2-7; tentatively, D is TRBD1 (6 bases). The germline V and J ends were trimmed by 7 bases and 5 bases, with 15 bases remaining between them. Germline V gene sequence: CDR1 GTSNPN, CDR2 SVGIG (reference sequence). CDR3 length: 12 amino acids. CDR3 protein: CAFEQGAHEQYF. CDR3 nucleotides: TGTGCCTTCGAACAGGGTGCCCACGAGCAGTACTTC.

The chain is built from TRBV7-2 and TRBJ2-3; D uncertain. Germline CDR1 is SGHTA and CDR2 is FQGNSA. CDR3 length: 15 amino acids. Trimming shortened V by 1 base and J by 2 bases, and 10 bases separated the two germline ends. The CDR3 DNA is TGTGCCAGCAGCTTAGTCTTCGGCTTCACAGATACGCAGTATTTT. Protein sequence: CASSLVFGFTDTQYF.

In its sample, this clonotype was seen a few times. With a far larger clone one base away, a read error is the likely cause. V gene TRBV5-1 combines with J gene TRBJ1-1; D may be TRBD1 (6 bases). The CDR3 is made up of 12 amino acids. Per the germline V gene, CDR1 is SGHRS and CDR2 is YFSETQ. The V and J ends lost 5 bases and 6 bases respectively, with 11 bases between them. The CDR3 DNA sequence: TGCGCCAGCAGACAGGGCAACGCTGAAGCTTTCTTT. Translation gives CASRQGNAEAFF.

To note about this clonotype: A single base separates this from a much larger clone, so it may be a read error. The chain recombines TRBV25-1 with TRBJ2-7; 11 bases match TRBD2. Germline V gives CDR1 MGHDK, CDR2 SYGVNS. The CDR3 has 19 residues. V lost 5 bases, J lost 5 bases, and 20 bases stayed unmatched. In DNA form, the CDR3 reads TGTGCCAGCAGTCCCACTTCCCTCCTTAGCGGGAGGGGGACCCACGAGCAGTACTTC. Translating it yields CASSPTSLLSGRGTHEQYF.

V is TRBV23-1 and J is TRBJ2-2; no clear D. TRBV23-1 is an ORF for which the function is uncertain. The CDR3 is made up of 12 amino acids. V lost 3 bases and J lost 6, with 5 bases in between. CDR3 amino acids: CASSHCPGELFF. CDR3 bases: TGCGCCAGCAGTCACTGTCCCGGGGAGCTGTTTTTT.

The rearrangement links TRBV9 to TRBJ2-1; either TRBD1 or TRBD2 may fit D (5 bases each). The CDR3 runs to 12 residues. V was pared by 4 bases and J by 12 bases, with 14 bases between. Germline V gene data show CDR1 as SGDLS and CDR2 as YYNGEE. This chain's CDR3 is CASSPDVGVQFF. DNA for the CDR3: TGTGCCAGCAGCCCAGACGTGGGGGTGCAGTTCTTC.

This rearrangement joins TRBV7-9 to TRBJ2-2; D remains ambiguous. The V and J ends lost 4 bases and 3 bases respectively, with 9 bases between them. This CDR3 comprises 14 residues. Germline CDR1 is SEHNR and CDR2 is FQNEAQ (reference sequence). The CDR3 loop is CASSSPLYTGELFF. The CDR3 DNA sequence: TGTGCCAGCAGCTCCCCCCTGTACACCGGGGAGCTGTTTTTT.

V and J are TRBV5-4 and TRBJ2-3; 14 nucleotides align to TRBD2. There are 17 residues in the CDR3. Trimming at V came to 3 bases and at J to 4 bases, leaving 7 bases not matched to a gene. Germline V lookup: CDR1 SGHNT, CDR2 YYREEE (reference sequence). CDR3: CASSSTGTSGSADTQYF. The CDR3 nucleotides are TGTGCCAGCAGCTCAACCGGGACTAGCGGGAGCGCAGATACGCAGTATTTT.

CDR3 amino acids: CASSNRPPGHQSGNTIYF. CDR3 in DNA: TGTGCCAGCAGTAACCGGCCGCCGGGACACCAATCCGGAAACACCATATATTTT. The rearrangement joins TRBV6-5 to TRBJ1-3; possible D gene TRBD1, 6 bases. V lost 5 bases and J lost 4, with 24 bases in between. The V gene's germline CDR1 is MNHEY and CDR2 SVGAGI. The CDR3 spans 18 residues.

Notes on this clonotype: A clone one base away is much larger, so this may be a read error. The genes are TRBV28 and TRBJ2-5; D call uncertain. The length of the CDR3 is 14 residues. V was cut by 2 bases and J by 4 bases, with 11 bases left in between. Germline assignment: CDR1 MDHEN and CDR2 SYDVKM. The DNA of the CDR3 is TGTGCCAGCAGTTTACCAGAACCGCCAGAGACCCAGTACTTC. The encoded protein is CASSLPEPPETQYF.

To note about this clonotype: This may arise from a read error, as a much more abundant clone is one base away. The chain carries TRBV7-9 and TRBJ1-5, with D perhaps TRBD1 (6 bases). This CDR3 contains 14 residues. Germline values: CDR1 SEHNR, CDR2 FQNEAQ (reference sequence). CDR3 in amino acids: CTSSRTDSNQPQHF. The CDR3 bases are TGTACCAGCAGCCGGACAGATAGCAATCAGCCCCAGCATTTT.

In this sample, this clonotype turned up many times. The gene calls are TRBV30 and TRBJ1-1; D unresolved. V was cut by 2 bases and J by 1 base, with 8 bases left in between. CDR1 and CDR2 from the germline V gene are GTSNPN and SVGIG (reference sequence). This CDR3 is built from 13 residues. The CDR3, as DNA: TGTGCCTGGAGTCGACATGCGAACACTGAAGCTTTCTTT. As protein: CAWSRHANTEAFF.

In this sample, this clonotype turned up many times. The V call is TRBV4-1, the J call TRBJ2-5; either TRBD1 or TRBD2 may supply D (5 bases each). From germline, CDR1 is MGHRA and CDR2 YSYEKL. Trimming shortened V by 1 base and J by 3 bases, and 12 bases separated the two germline ends. There are 15 residues in the CDR3. The DNA for the CDR3 is TGCGCCAGCAGCCAAGCGGGGCGCGGCGAAGAGACCCAGTACTTC. This gives the protein CASSQAGRGEETQYF.

Of note for this clonotype: Being one base from a much bigger clone, this may be a read error. This chain joins TRBV28 and TRBJ1-2, with D possibly matching TRBD1 (6 bases). CDR1 is MDHEN and CDR2 is SYDVKM in the germline V gene. CDR3 length equals 14 residues. CDR3 nucleotide sequence: TGTACCAGCAGGCCCCCGACAGGCTACTATGGCTACACCTTC. Residues: CTSRPPTGYYGYTF.

In its sample, this clonotype was seen a few times. The chain recombines TRBV12-3 or TRBV12-4 with TRBJ1-2; D unclear. The CDR3 is made up of 14 amino acids. V was shortened by 6 bases and J by 5 bases, with 16 bases between the two germline ends. CDR3 coding DNA: TGTGCCAGCAGCCACCGAGCCGGCGGTTATGGCTACACCTTC. This encodes CASSHRAGGYGYTF.

Details on this clonotype: One end of the junction does not line up with germline, which may come from a read error. The CDR3 loop reads CASRDGLISYGQYF. DNA of the CDR3: TGTGCCAGCAGGGATGGACTGATCTCCTACGGGCAGTACTTC. The chain recombines TRBV7-9 with TRBJ2-7; D is possibly TRBD2 (5 bases). This CDR3 has 14 amino acids. The germline CDR1 and CDR2 sequences are SEHNR and FQNEAQ (reference sequence).

This clonotype was detected only a few times. The V and J genes are TRBV19 and TRBJ2-1, with 10 bases lining up with TRBD2. Germline-derived CDR1 and CDR2 are LNHDA and SQIVND (reference sequence). The junction had 10 bases not matched to a gene; V was cut back by 8 bases and J by 9 bases. The CDR3 has 14 amino acids. CDR3 protein: CASAGTSVSVEQFF. The CDR3 DNA follows: TGTGCCAGTGCCGGGACTAGCGTTTCAGTTGAGCAGTTCTTC.

The chain carries TRBV27 and TRBJ2-3; D is undetermined. Germline CDR1 is MNHEY and CDR2 is SMNVEV (reference sequence). Trimming took 3 bases from V and 0 from J, leaving 10 bases between them. The CDR3 extends over 15 amino acids. CDR3: CASSFVQPSTDTQYF. Here the CDR3 DNA reads TGTGCCAGCAGTTTTGTACAGCCTAGCACAGATACGCAGTATTTT.

The sample holds many counts of this clonotype. V gene TRBV20-1 combines with J gene TRBJ2-7, with 10 positions matching TRBD1. V was pared by 6 bases and J by 4 bases, with 6 bases of the junction left unmatched. The CDR3 is 13 residues long. Germline loops: CDR1 DFQATT, CDR2 SNEGSKA (reference sequence). The CDR3 loop is CSALDRGMYEQYF. The CDR3 DNA follows: TGCAGTGCCCTGGACAGGGGGATGTACGAGCAGTACTTC.